The source of this TCR beta chain is a study of OX40 agonist ivuxolimab in advanced cancers. For the study at large: The patients' treatment was ivuxolimab, an agonistic anti-OX40 (CD134) antibody. Patients receiving dose escalation had hepatocellular carcinoma, melanoma, renal cell or head and neck cancer. General study points: Those patients achieving a partial response at 0.1-3.0 mg/kg showed among the lowest clonal expansion.

Here immunoSEQ multiplex PCR was the method, and the copy in TCRdb shows in-frame clones only, minus some. The table shows 60,000 to 65,000 clones, with 85% to 95% occurring only once. V was shortened by 1 base and J by 5 bases, with 5 bases between the two germline ends. This CDR3 has 12 amino acids. Germline assignment: CDR1 SGHVS and CDR2 FQNEAQ. Autoimmune disease history or systemic immunosuppression excluded patients. This clone was seen just once. Its antigen remains unknown. This clonotype originated in an adult with an advanced solid tumor such as melanoma, head and neck, liver or kidney cancer. The chain employs TRBV7-8 and TRBJ2-5; D is undetermined. Source: CD4+ or CD8+ T cells sorted from blood, taken in a trial of the OX40 agonist ivuxolimab. The CDR3 here is CASSLGVETQYF. In DNA, the CDR3 is TGTGCCAGCAGCTTAGGAGTTGAGACCCAGTACTTC.